This TCR beta chain was captured by sequencing in a study of control samples from healthy donors and cancer patients. Sequenced by immunoSEQ multiplex PCR; TCRdb stores in-frame clones only, minus some. The data contain tens of thousands of clones, roughly 90% of them seen just once; the ten biggest clones take up around 1.6%. CDR1 is SGDLS, CDR2 YYNGEE, per germline. Trimming took off 2 bases at V and 9 bases at J, with 9 bases between the two ends. There are 12 residues in the CDR3. This TCR derives from a man aged 35 to 55 with colorectal cancer. J is TRBJ2-1 and V is TRBV9, with D possibly called TRBD1 or TRBD2 (5 bases each). The sequenced material came from PBMCs. The CDR3 loop reads CASSVGDLEQFF. DNA of the CDR3: TGTGCCAGCAGCGTGGGGGATCTTGAGCAGTTCTTC.